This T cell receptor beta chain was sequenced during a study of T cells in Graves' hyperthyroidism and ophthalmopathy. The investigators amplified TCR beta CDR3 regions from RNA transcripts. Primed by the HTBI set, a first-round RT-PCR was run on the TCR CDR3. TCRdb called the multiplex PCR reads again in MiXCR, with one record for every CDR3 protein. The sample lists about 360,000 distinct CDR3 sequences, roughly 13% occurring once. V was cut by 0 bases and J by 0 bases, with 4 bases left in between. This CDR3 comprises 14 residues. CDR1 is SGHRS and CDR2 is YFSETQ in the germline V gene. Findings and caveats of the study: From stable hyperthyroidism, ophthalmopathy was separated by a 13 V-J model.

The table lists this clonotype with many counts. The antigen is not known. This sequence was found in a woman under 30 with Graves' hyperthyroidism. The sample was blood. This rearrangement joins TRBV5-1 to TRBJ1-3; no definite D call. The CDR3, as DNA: TGCGCCAGCAGCTTGGATGGCTCTGGAAACACCATATATTTT. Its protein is CASSLDGSGNTIYF.